One sample yielded the 32 T cell receptor beta chains listed below, sequenced in a study of human T cells and chemical hapten exposure. Time point defined: pre-sensitization, week 0. Described treatment: therapeutic diphenylcyclopropenone sensitization with weekly scalp DPC. TCRdb re-derived calls from the RACE reads in MiXCR, one entry per CDR3 protein. The repertoire has a few hundred thousand distinct CDR3 sequences, approximately 7.5% of them found once; the top ten carry more than 0.95%. Here the sequenced sample was whole blood, taken in connection with sensitization to the hapten diphenylcyclopropenone (DPC). The receptor source for this set is a man aged 18 to 30 with alopecia areata. Some clones in this sample may be carry-over from other donors' samples.

In its sample, this clonotype was seen a few times. The chain carries TRBV3-1 and TRBJ2-7; D is ambiguous. The germline V gene encodes CDR1 LGHDT and CDR2 YNNKEL (reference sequence). The length of the CDR3 is 14 residues. Deletions cut 2 bases from V and 6 bases from J, with 14 bases between. CDR3 residues: CASSQRQLTGEQYF. The CDR3, as DNA: TGTGCCAGCAGCCAAAGGCAGCTAACGGGCGAGCAGTACTTC.

This clonotype appeared a few times. The chain combines TRBV7-3 with TRBJ1-1, with D possibly being TRBD1 (5 bases). The CDR3 covers 13 residues. Germline assignment: CDR1 SGHTA and CDR2 FQGTGA. The V gene lost 2 bases and the J gene lost 4 bases, with 8 bases spanning the gap. This CDR3 reads CASSLDSRTEAFF. The CDR3 nucleotides are TGTGCCAGCAGCTTAGACAGCCGCACTGAAGCTTTCTTT.

The V gene is TRBV13, the J gene TRBJ2-2; possibly TRBD1 for D (5 bases). This CDR3 is built from 14 residues. The germline CDR1 and CDR2 sequences are PRHDT and FYEKMQ (reference sequence). Trimming pared 7 bases from V and 4 bases from J, leaving 13 bases between. CDR3 nucleotide sequence: TGTGCCAGCAAGAGTGGGGCCACCACCGGGGAGCTGTTTTTT. This codes for CASKSGATTGELFF.

This clonotype was seen ten or more times. The rearrangement joins TRBV11-2 to TRBJ1-2; 8 bases are shared with TRBD1. This CDR3 is 13 amino acids long. V dropped 5 bases and J dropped 7; count of bases not matched to a gene: 6. Per germline, CDR1 SGHAT and CDR2 FQNNGV. DNA for the CDR3: TGTGCCAGCAGCCCAATCGGACAGGGTGGCTACACCTTC. Its translation is CASSPIGQGGYTF.

The chain combines TRBV21-1 with TRBJ1-4; TRBD1 reflects the table's D call only, with no check against the DNA. TRBV21-1 is marked as a pseudogene. CDR3 size: 12 residues. The CDR3 DNA reads as TGTGCCAGCAGCCGACAGGGTCGGAGACTGTTTTTT. Amino acids: CASSRQGRRLFF.

The chain couples TRBV5-5 to TRBJ1-1, with D maybe TRBD1 (5 bases). Germline loops: CDR1 SGHKS, CDR2 YYEKEE (reference sequence). Trimming pared 9 bases from V and 2 bases from J, leaving 14 bases between. The CDR3 sequence is 13 residues long. For the CDR3, the DNA is TGTGCCACCAGTCGGGGGGTAAACACTGAAGCTTTCTTT. It is translated as CATSRGVNTEAFF.

The gene calls are TRBV5-1 and TRBJ2-1; D is unresolved. The CDR3 consists of 16 residues. The V end lost 0 bases, the J end lost 2 bases, and 12 bases lay between the germline ends. Germline V gene lookup returns CDR1 SGHRS and CDR2 YFSETQ. DNA for the CDR3: TGCGCCAGCAGCTTGGCCGGAGCTGCAGCCTACAATGAGCAGTTCTTC. Translating gives CASSLAGAAAYNEQFF.

This clonotype was observed a handful of times. V is TRBV20-1 and J is TRBJ2-2; 8 nucleotides match TRBD1. In germline, CDR1 is DFQATT, CDR2 SNEGSKA (reference sequence). The CDR3 has 13 residues. Germline trimming cut 5 bases from V and 3 bases from J; bases unmatched to any gene: 2. The CDR3 spells CSADRGYTGELFF. The CDR3 nucleotides read TGCAGTGCTGACAGGGGTTACACCGGGGAGCTGTTTTTT.

A few counts support this clonotype. This rearrangement joins TRBV6-2 or TRBV6-3 to TRBJ2-5; D gene unclear. The germline V gene has CDR1 MNHEY and CDR2 SVGEGT. V lost 2 bases, J lost 2 bases, and 6 bases lay in between. The CDR3 runs 13 residues. The CDR3 loop reads CASSYQDQETQYF. The CDR3 nucleotides read TGTGCCAGCAGTTACCAGGATCAAGAGACCCAGTACTTC.

Points on this clonotype: A read error may be the cause here, since a much bigger clone is one base away. V is TRBV7-3 and J is TRBJ2-3; D is undetermined. Germline-derived CDR1 and CDR2 are SGHTA and FQGTGA. This CDR3 spans 15 amino acids. V shed 4 bases and J shed 0 bases, with 11 bases lying between them. The CDR3 DNA follows: TGTGCCAGCAGCTCCGAACTACCTAGCACAGATACGCAGTATTTT. The encoded protein is CASSSELPSTDTQYF.

This clonotype has more than one count but fewer than ten. The chain links TRBV5-6 to TRBJ2-7; 7 bases align to TRBD1. Germline V gives CDR1 SGHDT, CDR2 YYEEEE. V was pared by 0 bases and J by 7 bases, with 7 bases of the junction left unmatched. This CDR3 comprises 14 residues. CDR3 DNA: TGTGCCAGCAGCTTGGGACAGGGCCCACGGGAGCAGTACTTC. It codes for CASSLGQGPREQYF.

This clonotype was recorded a few times. The V call is TRBV14, the J call TRBJ1-6, with D unclear. This CDR3 contains 16 residues. The germline CDR1 and CDR2 sequences are SGHDN and FVKESK. Trimming removed 3 bases from V and 6 bases from J, with 15 bases in between. CDR3 in amino acids: CASSQVPGLGNSPLHF. The CDR3 bases are TGTGCCAGCAGCCAGGTTCCGGGCTTGGGTAATTCACCCCTCCACTTT.

Ten or more counts support this clonotype. The J gene is TRBJ1-6, the V gene TRBV7-2; D ambiguous. V lost 3 bases, J lost 0 bases, and 9 bases lay in between. Germline assignment: CDR1 SGHTA and CDR2 FQGNSA. The CDR3 length is 16 residues. The CDR3 is CASSFTPGSYNSPLHF. In DNA form, the CDR3 reads TGTGCCAGCAGCTTTACCCCCGGCTCCTATAATTCACCCCTCCACTTT.

This clonotype has ten or more counts. This chain uses TRBV11-2 with TRBJ2-1, with D perhaps TRBD1 (5 bases). Trimming left V 1 base short and J 6 bases short, with 10 bases between. The CDR3 sequence is 14 residues long. Germline CDR1 reads SGHAT; CDR2 reads FQNNGV. CDR3 DNA: TGTGCCAGCAGCTTAGGTTTTCAGGGCAATGAGCAGTTCTTC. This translates into CASSLGFQGNEQFF.

The chain employs TRBV2 and TRBJ2-2; 11 bases line up with TRBD1. CDR3 length: 14 amino acids. Germline CDR1 SNHLY, CDR2 FYNNEI. Losses at the gene ends were 6 bases for V and 6 bases for J; bases not matched to a gene: 3. The CDR3 reads CASRAGQGAGELFF. Written as DNA, the CDR3 is TGTGCCAGCAGAGCGGGACAGGGGGCCGGGGAGCTGTTTTTT.

This clonotype was seen ten or more times. The chain has TRBV6-6 and TRBJ2-2, with D unclear. The CDR3 covers 13 residues. V lost 5 bases to trimming and J lost 6 bases, with 10 bases between them. Germline CDR1 and CDR2: MNHNY and SVGAGI (reference sequence). The CDR3 DNA reads as TGTGCCAGCAGTGCCAGGTTTTCCGGGGAGCTGTTTTTT. It specifies CASSARFSGELFF.

The chain combines TRBV11-2 with TRBJ2-1; 8 bases are a match to TRBD1. Germline CDR1 is SGHAT and CDR2 is FQNNGV. The CDR3 is 14 residues long. V was pared by 1 base and J by 13 bases, with 9 bases of the junction left unmatched. The CDR3 reads CASSLGVGQGRQFF. The CDR3 DNA sequence: TGTGCCAGCAGCTTAGGGGTCGGACAGGGTAGACAGTTCTTC.

A few counts support this clonotype. The V call is TRBV4-3, the J call TRBJ2-6, with D perhaps TRBD1 or TRBD2 (6 bases each). Looked up from germline, CDR1 is LGHNA and CDR2 is YSLEER. The CDR3 has 16 residues. Deletions cut 4 bases from V and 2 bases from J, with 12 bases between. The CDR3 DNA follows: TGCGCCAGCAGCCGATCCGGGGGCCCTGGGGCCAACGTCCTGACTTTC. Translation: CASSRSGGPGANVLTF.

V and J are TRBV5-6 and TRBJ2-7; 8 bases match TRBD1. The CDR3 sequence is 15 residues long. From germline, CDR1 is SGHDT and CDR2 YYEEEE. V shed 4 bases and J 2 bases; nucleotides not matched to a gene: 8. This chain's CDR3 is CASSATGDRTYEQYF. CDR3 bases: TGTGCCAGCAGCGCAACAGGGGACAGGACCTACGAGCAGTACTTC.

This clonotype was observed at least ten times. The genes are TRBV12-3 or TRBV12-4 and TRBJ2-7; 9 bases are shared with TRBD2. The CDR3 totals 19 residues. J gave up 2 bases and V 1 base, and 15 bases lay outside the gene matches. CDR3 loop: CASSLVGGGAAAHPYEQYV. The CDR3 bases are TGTGCCAGCAGTTTAGTTGGCGGGGGGGCCGCTGCTCACCCCTACGAGCAGTACGTC.

This clonotype was recorded many times. V is TRBV7-2 and J is TRBJ1-5; D remains ambiguous. Germline V gives CDR1 SGHTA, CDR2 FQGNSA. The CDR3 is made up of 13 amino acids. V lost 5 bases and J 4 bases, leaving 9 bases between the germline ends. CDR3 sequence reads: CASSPERNQPQHF. The CDR3 bases are TGTGCCAGCAGCCCGGAACGGAATCAGCCCCAGCATTTT.

This clonotype has just a few counts. The rearrangement links TRBV12-3 or TRBV12-4 to TRBJ2-5; tentatively, D is TRBD1 (5 bases). The CDR3 extends over 14 amino acids. V lost 5 bases, J lost 4 bases, and 14 bases lay in between. DNA for the CDR3: TGTGCCAGCAGTCCGCAGGGTAATCGAGAGACCCAGTACTTC. Protein: CASSPQGNRETQYF.

In this sample, this clonotype turned up a few times. The chain joins TRBV7-3 to TRBJ2-4; D might be TRBD2 (6 bases). The V end lost 3 bases, the J end lost 4 bases, and 13 bases lay between the germline ends. The CDR3 totals 15 residues. The germline CDR1 and CDR2 sequences are SGHTA and FQGTGA. CDR3 nucleotides: TGTGCCAGCAGCTTCCTGCGGGGCCAGAAAAACATTCAGTACTTC. It is translated as CASSFLRGQKNIQYF.

This clonotype was observed many times. The V call is TRBV6-2 or TRBV6-3, the J call TRBJ2-2; no reliable D call. Trimming took 7 bases from V and 6 from J, leaving 6 bases between them. The CDR3 consists of 11 residues. Per germline, CDR1 MNHEY and CDR2 SVGEGT. The CDR3 protein is CASNFPGELFF. For the CDR3, the DNA is TGTGCCAGCAATTTCCCCGGGGAGCTGTTTTTT.

This clonotype has only a few counts. This chain joins TRBV12-3 or TRBV12-4 and TRBJ2-5; tentatively, D is TRBD1 or TRBD2 (5 bases each). V gave up 6 bases and J gave up 1 base, with 9 bases separating them. This CDR3 contains 13 residues. The CDR3 is CASRPGTQETQYF. The CDR3 DNA follows: TGTGCCAGCAGACCCGGGACCCAAGAGACCCAGTACTTC.

This chain connects TRBV20-1 to TRBJ1-1; TRBD1 agrees at 7 bases. The CDR3 spans 11 residues. With V trimmed by 6 bases and J by 5 bases, 3 bases remained unmatched. The germline gives CDR1 DFQATT, CDR2 SNEGSKA (reference sequence). The DNA of the CDR3 is TGCAGTGCGACAGGGTATACTGAAGCTTTCTTT. Protein product: CSATGYTEAFF.

This clonotype was detected only a few times. The chain recombines TRBV29-1 with TRBJ2-5; D perhaps matches TRBD2 (5 bases). In germline, CDR1 is SQVTM, CDR2 ANQGSEA. The CDR3 has 12 residues. V lost 5 bases, J lost 2 bases, and 9 bases lay in between. The CDR3 sequence is CSVSRGQETQYF. The DNA of the CDR3 is TGCAGCGTTTCTCGGGGTCAAGAGACCCAGTACTTC.

V usage is TRBV27 and J usage is TRBJ2-1, with no clear D. V lost 6 bases, J lost 8 bases, and 14 bases lay in between. CDR3 length equals 13 residues. In germline, CDR1 is MNHEY, CDR2 SMNVEV (reference sequence). For the CDR3, the DNA is TGTGCCAGCAGATCCCTAGGTCTCGATGAGCAGTTCTTC. Translating gives CASRSLGLDEQFF.

As to this clonotype: This may be a read error, as it is one base from a much larger clone. The chain combines TRBV28 with TRBJ2-7, with D perhaps matching TRBD2 (6 bases). V lost 1 base, J lost 2 bases, and 21 bases lay in between. Germline CDR1 MDHEN, CDR2 SYDVKM. The CDR3 sequence is 18 residues long. CDR3 residues: CASSLSTAAGHVTYEQYV. As DNA, the CDR3 is TGTGCCAGCAGTTTATCGACTGCGGCGGGGCATGTTACCTACGAGCAGTACGTC.

This clonotype has a count of ten or more. The rearrangement uses TRBV20-1 and TRBJ1-5; 8 positions agree with TRBD1. V shed 3 bases, J shed 0 bases, and the junction held 1 base outside the gene matches. Looked up from germline, CDR1 is DFQATT and CDR2 is SNEGSKA (reference sequence). CDR3 length equals 14 residues. The CDR3 DNA sequence: TGCAGTGCTAGGGACAGGGCTAGCAATCAGCCCCAGCATTTT. It is translated as CSARDRASNQPQHF.

The chain joins TRBV11-2 to TRBJ2-4, with TRBD1 matching 9 bases. The CDR3 sequence is 16 residues long. J lost 0 bases, V lost 5 bases, and 5 bases had no gene match. Germline-derived CDR1 and CDR2 are SGHAT and FQNNGV. The CDR3 spells CASSGTGGSAKNIQYF. The CDR3 coding sequence is TGTGCCAGCAGCGGCACAGGGGGCTCAGCCAAAAACATTCAGTACTTC.

This clonotype was picked up a small number of times. The V gene is TRBV19, the J gene TRBJ1-4, with D uncertain. V was trimmed by 8 bases and J by 8 bases, leaving 6 bases between them. Germline CDR1 is LNHDA and CDR2 is SQIVND (reference sequence). The CDR3 runs 10 residues. The CDR3, as DNA: TGTGCCAGTTTTCGAGAAAAACTGTTTTTT. Translating gives CASFREKLFF.